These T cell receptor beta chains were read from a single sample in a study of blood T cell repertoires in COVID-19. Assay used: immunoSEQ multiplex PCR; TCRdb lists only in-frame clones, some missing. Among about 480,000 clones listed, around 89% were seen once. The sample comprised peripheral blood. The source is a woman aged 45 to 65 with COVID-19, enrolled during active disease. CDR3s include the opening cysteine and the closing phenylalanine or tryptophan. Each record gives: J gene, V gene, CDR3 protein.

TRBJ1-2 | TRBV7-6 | CASSPRQGDNYGYTF
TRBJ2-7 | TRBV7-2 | CASSWGGRGREQYF
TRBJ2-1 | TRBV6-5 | CASSYSNRGPYNEQFF
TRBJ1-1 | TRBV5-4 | CASSLPFRGNTEAFF
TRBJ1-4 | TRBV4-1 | CASSQVGGTGGEKLFF
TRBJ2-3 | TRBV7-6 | CASSFPPFRGPDTQYF
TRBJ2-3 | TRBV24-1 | CATSDPGLADTQYF
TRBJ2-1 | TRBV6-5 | CASTPALGINEQFF
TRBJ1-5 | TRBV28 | CASSWTGINQPQHF
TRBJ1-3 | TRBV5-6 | CASSFAPGLLSGNTIYF
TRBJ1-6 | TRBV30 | CAWRAGTPAINSPLHF
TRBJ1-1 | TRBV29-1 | CSAYKGAGTEAFF
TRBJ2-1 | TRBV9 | CASSVRSGVSYNEQFF
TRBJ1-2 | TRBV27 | CASSAGIGYTF
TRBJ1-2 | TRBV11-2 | CASSLGGAGYTF
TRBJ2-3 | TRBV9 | CASSFRGLAGGDTQYF
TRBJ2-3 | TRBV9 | CASSEKLGTDTQYF
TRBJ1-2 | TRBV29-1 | CSAADRTGKSYGYTF
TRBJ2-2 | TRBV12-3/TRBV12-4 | CASKSGGTGELFF
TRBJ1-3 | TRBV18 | CASSPWTGRSGNTIYF
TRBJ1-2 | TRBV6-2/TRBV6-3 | CASSYSFNRLIINYGYTF
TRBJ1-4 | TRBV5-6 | CASSFGWEGEKLFF
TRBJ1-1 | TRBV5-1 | CASSDPGGTEAFF
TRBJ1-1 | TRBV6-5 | CAARTGSNTEAFF
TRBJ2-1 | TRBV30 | CAWSAGFQAGEQFF
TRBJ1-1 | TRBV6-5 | CASSYSGGGAQTEAFF
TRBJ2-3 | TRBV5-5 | CASSLSAETQYF
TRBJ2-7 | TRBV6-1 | CASSEPSGLADYEQYF
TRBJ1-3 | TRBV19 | CASSTRTAQSGNTIYF
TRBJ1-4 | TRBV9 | CASSVGLYGEKLFF
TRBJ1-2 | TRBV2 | CASSERAGNYGYTF
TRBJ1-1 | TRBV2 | CASRRGTDRGTEAFF
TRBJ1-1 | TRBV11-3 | CASSLYGGVEAFF
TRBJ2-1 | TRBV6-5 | CASTWGTATYNEQFF
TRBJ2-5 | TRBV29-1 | CSVGTITQQETQYF
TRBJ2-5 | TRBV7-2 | CASSLSILRGPGQETQYF
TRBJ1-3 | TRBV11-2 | CASSWSLSSGNTIYF
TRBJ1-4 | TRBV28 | CASNPFVRGEKLFF
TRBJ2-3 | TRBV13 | CASSLWGLAGGLDTQYF
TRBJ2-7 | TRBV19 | CASSMGGGGYEQYF
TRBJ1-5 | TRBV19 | CASSPQGASFNQPQHF
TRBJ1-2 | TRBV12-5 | CASGVPRFGYTF
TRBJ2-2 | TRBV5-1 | CASRLPGQVTGELFF
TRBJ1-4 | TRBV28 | CASSPYHSLNEKLFF
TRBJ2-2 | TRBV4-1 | CASSRIKQGPNTGELFF